Below, one T cell receptor (beta chain) is given with its context. Its antigen is as yet unknown. The sample has other DNA sequences that encode this CDR3 too. CD45RO-negative CD8 cells positively selected for CCR7 made up the naive population, which excluded terminally differentiated effector memory CD45RA+ cells. Caucasian adults living in Nashville, Tennessee, provided all samples. Original analysis: Junction-only sequences without quality scores were provided by ImmunoSEQ, so filtering was different. Sequencing used immunoSEQ multiplex PCR; TCRdb keeps in-frame clones, though not all of them. V and J calls and clone size come straight from that table; D and trimming were deduced from the DNA. The sample shows around 2,000,000 clones, about 95% of them seen only once. This CDR3 comprises 15 residues. The germline gives CDR1 MGHRA, CDR2 YSYEKL. Losses at the gene ends were 4 bases for V and 3 bases for J; bases not matched to a gene: 8.

The source of the sample is a study of shared clonotypes between healthy human individuals. General study findings and limits: The study found roughly 5% of naive CD4 clonotypes shared across a few donors. Donor clonotype sharing was expected to depend on sequencing depth.

The sample taken for sequencing was naive CD8+ T cells sorted from blood. The rearrangement uses TRBV4-1 and TRBJ1-2; 7 bases are shared with TRBD1. The receptor was derived from a man younger than 35 in good health. The DNA of the CDR3 is TGCGCCAGCAGCCCCCGCCAGGGGGGAGACTATGGCTACACCTTC. It translates to CASSPRQGGDYGYTF.